The 8 T cell receptor beta chains reported below all come from one sample, sequenced in a study of cytomegalovirus exposure and HLA in healthy donors (dated by TCRdb to about 2017). Library method: the immunoSEQ multiplex PCR assay. The multiplex PCR relied on a mix of 60 forward primers for TCR Vbeta segments and 13 reverse primers for TCR Jbeta segments. TCRdb holds this immuneACCESS table with in-frame rearrangements only. Some clones are missing; in checked studies, unresolved V genes explain under half, and the rest has no known cause. The sample data list some 100,000 clones, and about three quarters of these were observed just once. The ten most abundant clones make up 13% to 15% of the sample. Sequenced: PBMCs. The receptors here all came from a male donor in good health and CMV-seropositive.

The chain has TRBV6-5 and TRBJ2-3; tentatively, D is TRBD2 (5 bases). Germline CDR1 is MNHEY and CDR2 is SVGAGI. V gave up 6 bases and J gave up 0 bases, with 13 bases separating them. The CDR3 extends over 15 amino acids. The CDR3 region is CASSPSQRSTDTQYF. CDR3 in DNA: TGTGCCAGCAGCCCCTCACAGCGGAGCACAGATACGCAGTATTTT.

This clone occurred once. The chain recombines TRBV5-4 with TRBJ2-7; possibly TRBD1 for D (6 bases). V was pared by 2 bases and J by 5 bases, with 14 bases between. The CDR3 covers 14 residues. The V gene's germline CDR1 is SGHNT and CDR2 YYREEE (reference sequence). The DNA of the CDR3 is TGTGCCAGCAGCTTACAGGGCTCGCGCGACGAGCAGTACTTC. As protein: CASSLQGSRDEQYF.

The chain has TRBV6-1 and TRBJ2-3; 7 bases align to TRBD1. J was trimmed by 1 base and V by 2 bases; bases with no gene match: 3. This CDR3 spans 15 amino acids. CDR1 is MNHNS, CDR2 SASEGT, per germline. CDR3 in amino acids: CASSENRGRTDTQYF. In nucleotides, the CDR3 is TGTGCCAGCAGTGAAAACAGGGGACGCACAGATACGCAGTATTTT.

The rearrangement links TRBV6-1 to TRBJ2-3; TRBD1 is a possible D gene (5 bases). This CDR3 is 13 amino acids long. Between the trimmed V and J ends, which lost 7 bases and 5 bases, there was a span of 13 bases. Germline CDR1 is MNHNS and CDR2 is SASEGT. CDR3 sequence: CASNRGSEDTQYF. Written as DNA, the CDR3 is TGTGCCAGCAATAGGGGCTCGGAAGATACGCAGTATTTT.

The chain recombines TRBV7-2 with TRBJ2-7; perhaps TRBD1 as D (7 bases). Germline V CDR1 and CDR2: SGHTA, FQGNSA. V lost 4 bases, J lost 1 base, and 17 bases lay in between. This CDR3 is built from 16 residues. The CDR3 DNA sequence: TGTGCCAGCAGCTATCCAGGGGGGATACGATCCTACGAGCAGTACTTC. Amino acids: CASSYPGGIRSYEQYF.

The chain carries TRBV15 and TRBJ2-4; D is perhaps TRBD2 (5 bases). Germline V gives CDR1 LNHNV, CDR2 YYDKDF (reference sequence). The CDR3 is 16 residues long. Trimming shortened V by 1 base and J by 2 bases, and 12 bases separated the two germline ends. CDR3 DNA sequence: TGTGCCACCAGCAGAGCAAGTCGGGGTACCAAAAACATTCAGTACTTC. This sequence encodes CATSRASRGTKNIQYF.

This clone was seen a handful of times. The CDR3 coding sequence is TGTGCCGCCGAACCGACAGGGTATAGCAATCAGCCCCAGCATTTT. The encoded protein is CAAEPTGYSNQPQHF. This chain uses TRBV19 with TRBJ1-5; TRBD1 matches at 7 bases. V lost 11 bases to trimming and J lost 0 bases; unmatched junction nucleotides: 10. This CDR3 comprises 15 residues. CDR1 is LNHDA, CDR2 SQIVND, per germline (reference sequence).

The chain couples TRBV30 to TRBJ2-1; 9 bases match TRBD2. CDR1 and CDR2 (germline): GTSNPN, SVGIG (reference sequence). The CDR3 loop spans 13 amino acids. Losses at the gene ends were 1 base for V and 8 bases for J; bases not matched to a gene: 3. The CDR3 DNA reads TGTGCCTGGAGTGCGGGACTAGCCTATGAGCAGTTCTTC. It is translated as CAWSAGLAYEQFF.